Below, 5 T cell receptor beta chains from the same sample are listed, as sequenced in a study of blood T cells in healthy people across ages (dated by TCRdb to about 2015). Libraries were constructed by 5' RACE. TCRdb names Illumina HiSeq 2500 as the instrument used. The second PCR ran for about 6 to 11 cycles and used a J-beta primer mix along with a sample-barcoded 5' primer. The raw public data were reprocessed by TCRdb itself: fastp quality trimming at Q25, MiXCR clonotype calling, in-frame beta chains only. Here each entry gathers all rows of one CDR3 protein and keeps the most common genes and DNA. The sample table lists about 970,000 distinct CDR3 sequences, roughly 47% of them with a count of one. 20% to 25% of the sample belongs to the ten largest clones. The material sequenced was blood. The receptors stem from a woman between 55 and 75 years old in good health.

The CDR3 region has the DNA TGCAGTGCTAGAGCGGACAGAGAGGCTTACGAGCAGTACTTC. Encoded protein: CSARADREAYEQYF. This chain joins TRBV20-1 and TRBJ2-4; D possibly corresponds to TRBD1 (6 bases). The J call may be mistaken, given a closer DNA end match to TRBJ2-7. CDR3 length equals 14 residues. CDR1 is DFQATT, CDR2 SNEGSKA, per germline (reference sequence).

Only a few counts were recorded for this clonotype. V and J are TRBV11-2 and TRBJ2-3; D perhaps matches TRBD2 (5 bases). Trimming pared 1 base from V and 3 bases from J, leaving 11 bases between. The CDR3 has 15 amino acids. CDR1 and CDR2 from the germline V gene are SGHAT and FQNNGV. DNA of the CDR3: TGTGCCAGCAGCTTAGGCGGGTTAGGGACAGATACGCAGTATTTT. Protein product: CASSLGGLGTDTQYF.

The chain carries TRBV7-2 and TRBJ1-4; 8 nucleotides align to TRBD1. Per germline, CDR1 SGHTA and CDR2 FQGNSA. Trimming removed 10 bases from V and 7 bases from J; junction bases left unmatched: 11. The CDR3 totals 14 residues. In DNA, the CDR3 is TGTGCCACCACCACCGGGACAGGTCTTGAAAAACTGTTTTTT. Its protein is CATTTGTGLEKLFF.

V usage is TRBV7-2 and J usage is TRBJ2-5; 9 nucleotides line up with TRBD2. Germline values: CDR1 SGHTA, CDR2 FQGNSA. Germline trimming cut 3 bases from V and 11 bases from J; bases unmatched to any gene: 13. CDR3 size: 15 residues. CDR3 protein: CASSFGGTSYNEQYF. CDR3 coding DNA: TGTGCCAGCAGCTTTGGTGGGACTAGCTACAATGAGCAGTACTTC.

V gene TRBV3-1 combines with J gene TRBJ1-4; 10 bases are shared with TRBD1. Germline assignment: CDR1 LGHDT and CDR2 YNNKEL (reference sequence). The CDR3 sequence is 17 residues long. The V segment lost 4 bases and the J segment 6 bases; nucleotides outside the gene matches: 11. CDR3 sequence (DNA): TGTGCCAGCAGCCCCGGGACAGGGGCTCCTGGGGATGAAAAACTGTTTTTT. Protein product: CASSPGTGAPGDEKLFF.